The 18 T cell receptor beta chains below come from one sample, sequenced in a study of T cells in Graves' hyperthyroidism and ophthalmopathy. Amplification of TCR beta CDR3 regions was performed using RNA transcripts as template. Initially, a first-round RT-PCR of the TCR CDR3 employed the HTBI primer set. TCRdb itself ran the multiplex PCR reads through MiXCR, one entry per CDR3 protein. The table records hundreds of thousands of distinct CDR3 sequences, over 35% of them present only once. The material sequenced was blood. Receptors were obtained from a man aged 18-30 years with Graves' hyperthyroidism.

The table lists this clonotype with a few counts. The CDR3 region has the DNA TGTGCCATCAGTGGGACAGGGGGAATGTTTGGAACCGGGGAGCTGTTTTTT. Its protein product is CAISGTGGMFGTGELFF. The V and J genes are TRBV10-3 and TRBJ2-2, with 10 bases that match TRBD1. The CDR3 spans 17 residues. Unmatched junction bases numbered 10, after V lost 4 bases and J lost 5 bases. Per germline, CDR1 ENHRY and CDR2 SYGVKD.

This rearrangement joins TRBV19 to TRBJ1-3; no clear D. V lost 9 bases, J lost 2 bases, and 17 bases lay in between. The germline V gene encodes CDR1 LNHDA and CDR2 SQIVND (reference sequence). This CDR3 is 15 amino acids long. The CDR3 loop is CASAPRGGPGNTIYF. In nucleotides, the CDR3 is TGTGCCAGCGCCCCCAGAGGAGGTCCTGGAAACACCATATATTTT.

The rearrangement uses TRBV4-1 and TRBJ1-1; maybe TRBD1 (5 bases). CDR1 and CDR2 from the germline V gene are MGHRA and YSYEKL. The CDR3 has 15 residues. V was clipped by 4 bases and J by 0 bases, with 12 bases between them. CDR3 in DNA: TGCGCCAGCAGCCCGGGGGGTGATATGAACACTGAAGCTTTCTTT. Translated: CASSPGGDMNTEAFF.

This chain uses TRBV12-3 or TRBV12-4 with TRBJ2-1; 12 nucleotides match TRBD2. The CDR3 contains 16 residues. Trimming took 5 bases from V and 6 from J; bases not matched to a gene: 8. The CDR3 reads CASSPGTSGLLNEQFF. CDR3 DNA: TGTGCCAGCAGTCCCGGGACTAGCGGGCTCCTCAATGAGCAGTTCTTC.

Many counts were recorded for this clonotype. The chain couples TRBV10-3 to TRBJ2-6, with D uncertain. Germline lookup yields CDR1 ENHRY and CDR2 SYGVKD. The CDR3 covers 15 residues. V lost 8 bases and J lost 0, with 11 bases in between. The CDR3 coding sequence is TGTGCCATCGCTACATCGCTCTCTGGGGCCAACGTCCTGACTTTC. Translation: CAIATSLSGANVLTF.

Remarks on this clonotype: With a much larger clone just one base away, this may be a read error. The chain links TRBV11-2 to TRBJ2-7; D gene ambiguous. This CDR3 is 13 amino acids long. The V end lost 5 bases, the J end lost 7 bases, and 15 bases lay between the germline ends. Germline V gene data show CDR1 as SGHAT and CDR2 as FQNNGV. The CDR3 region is CASSPWEGREQYF. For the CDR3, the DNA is TGTGCCAGCAGCCCGTGGGAAGGTCGGGAGCAGTACTTC.

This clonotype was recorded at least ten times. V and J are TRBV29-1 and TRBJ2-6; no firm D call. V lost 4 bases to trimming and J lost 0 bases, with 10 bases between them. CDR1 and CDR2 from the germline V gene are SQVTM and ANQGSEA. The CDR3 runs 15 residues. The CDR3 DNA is TGCAGCGTTGCTGGGCCCGACTCTGGGGCCAACGTCCTGACTTTC. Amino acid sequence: CSVAGPDSGANVLTF.

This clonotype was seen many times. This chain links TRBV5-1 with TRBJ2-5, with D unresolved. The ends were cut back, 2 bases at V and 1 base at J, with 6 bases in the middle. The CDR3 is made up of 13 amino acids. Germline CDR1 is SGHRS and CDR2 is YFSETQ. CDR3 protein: CASSLGPQETQYF. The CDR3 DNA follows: TGCGCCAGCAGCTTAGGGCCCCAAGAGACCCAGTACTTC.

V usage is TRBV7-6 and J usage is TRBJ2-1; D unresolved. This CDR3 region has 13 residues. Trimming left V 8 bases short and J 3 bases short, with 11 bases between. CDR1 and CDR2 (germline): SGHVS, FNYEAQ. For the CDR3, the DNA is TGTGCCAGCCTGGCAGTGAACTACAATGAGCAGTTCTTC. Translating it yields CASLAVNYNEQFF.

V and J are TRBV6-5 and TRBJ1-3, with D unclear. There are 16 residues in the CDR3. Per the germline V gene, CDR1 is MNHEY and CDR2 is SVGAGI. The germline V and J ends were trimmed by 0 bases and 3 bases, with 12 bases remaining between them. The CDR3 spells CASSYSKRVGGNTIYF. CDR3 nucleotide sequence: TGTGCCAGCAGTTACTCGAAACGGGTTGGTGGAAACACCATATATTTT.

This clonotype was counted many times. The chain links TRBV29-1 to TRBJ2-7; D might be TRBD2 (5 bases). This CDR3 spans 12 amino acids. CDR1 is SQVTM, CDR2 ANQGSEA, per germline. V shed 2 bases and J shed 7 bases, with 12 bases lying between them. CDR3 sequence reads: CSVESQRREQYF. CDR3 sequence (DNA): TGCAGCGTTGAAAGTCAGAGGAGGGAGCAGTACTTC.

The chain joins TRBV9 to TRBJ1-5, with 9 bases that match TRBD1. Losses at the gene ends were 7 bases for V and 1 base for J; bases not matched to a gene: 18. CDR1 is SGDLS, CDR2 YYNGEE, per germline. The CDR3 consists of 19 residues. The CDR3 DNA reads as TGTGCCAGCTTGAAAAAAAGACAGGGGGATATATTGAGCAATCAGCCCCAGCATTTT. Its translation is CASLKKRQGDILSNQPQHF.

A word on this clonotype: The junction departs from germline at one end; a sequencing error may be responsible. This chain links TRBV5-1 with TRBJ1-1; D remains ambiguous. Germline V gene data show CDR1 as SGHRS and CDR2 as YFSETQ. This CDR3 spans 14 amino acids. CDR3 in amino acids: CASSLVDREAEAFF. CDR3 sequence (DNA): TGTGCCAGCAGCTTGGTCGATCGGGAAGCTGAAGCTTTCTTT.

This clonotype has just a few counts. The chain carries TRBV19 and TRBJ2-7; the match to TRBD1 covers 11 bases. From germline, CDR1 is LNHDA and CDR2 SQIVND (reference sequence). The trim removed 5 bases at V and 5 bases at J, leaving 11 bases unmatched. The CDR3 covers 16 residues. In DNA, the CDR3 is TGTGCCAGTAGTCCAACTCCCGGGACAGGGGGGCACGAGCAGTACTTC. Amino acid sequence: CASSPTPGTGGHEQYF.

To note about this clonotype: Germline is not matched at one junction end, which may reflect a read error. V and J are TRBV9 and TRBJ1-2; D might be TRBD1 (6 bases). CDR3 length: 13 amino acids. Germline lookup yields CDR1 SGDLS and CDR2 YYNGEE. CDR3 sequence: CASSVGGDYGHTF. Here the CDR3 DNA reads TGTGCCAGCAGCGTCGGGGGCGACTATGGCCACACCTTC. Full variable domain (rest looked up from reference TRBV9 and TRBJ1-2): DSGVTQTPKHLITATGQRVTLRCSPRSGDLSVYWYQQSLDQGLQFLIQYYNGEERAKGNILERFSAQQFPDLHSELNLSSLELGDSALYFCASSVGGDYGHTFGSGTRLTVV.

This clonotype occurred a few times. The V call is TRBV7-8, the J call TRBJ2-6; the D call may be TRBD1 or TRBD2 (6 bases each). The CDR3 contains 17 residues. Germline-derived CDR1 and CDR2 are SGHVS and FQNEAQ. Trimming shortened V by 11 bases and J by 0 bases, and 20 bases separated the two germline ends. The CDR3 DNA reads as TGTGCCGTACCCGGGGGCACCATTAGCTCTGGGGCCAACGTCCTGACTTTC. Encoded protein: CAVPGGTISSGANVLTF.

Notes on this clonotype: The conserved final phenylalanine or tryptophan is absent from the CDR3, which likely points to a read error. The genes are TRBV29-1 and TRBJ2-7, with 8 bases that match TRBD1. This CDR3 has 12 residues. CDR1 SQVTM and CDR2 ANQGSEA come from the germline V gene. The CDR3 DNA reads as TGCAGTTACCAGGGGGCATCCTACGAGCAGTACTCC. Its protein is CSYQGASYEQYS.

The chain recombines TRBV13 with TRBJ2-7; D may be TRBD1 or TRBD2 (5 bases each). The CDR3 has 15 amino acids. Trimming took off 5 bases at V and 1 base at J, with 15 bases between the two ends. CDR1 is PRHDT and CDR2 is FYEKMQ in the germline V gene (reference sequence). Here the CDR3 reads CASSTQWGNSYEQYF. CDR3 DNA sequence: TGTGCCAGCAGCACCCAGTGGGGGAATTCCTACGAGCAGTACTTC.